The table lists the clone carrying this TCR beta chain with many counts. Its antigen is not identified. These data are taken from a study of T-cell reconstitution after alpha-beta-depleted transplantation in children. CDR3 length: 12 residues. The V end lost 9 bases, the J end lost 2 bases, and 11 bases lay between the germline ends. CDR1 and CDR2 from the germline V gene are MNHNS and SASEGT. It was with unique molecular identifiers that the TCRbeta library was prepared. TCRdb re-analysed the PCR reads in MiXCR, keeping a single row per CDR3 protein. The table lists 600,000 to 700,000 distinct CDR3 sequences, around 13% of them singletons. General observations from the study: Newly produced T cells mostly accounted for T-cell counts and diversity one year post-transplant. In patients about two months after transplant, alpha-beta T cells reportedly arose from several hundred expanded graft clones. From surviving recipient T cells and thymic progenitors came the high day-60 TCRbeta diversity observed in some patients.

The receptor comes from a girl aged 2-10 years with congenital amegakaryocytic thrombocytopenia, due to receive a stem cell transplant. Specimen: PBMCs, collected before TCRalphabeta/CD19-depleted stem cell transplant. The chain has TRBV6-1 and TRBJ2-7; D uncertain. CDR3 amino acids: CASQLKTYEQYF. The CDR3 region has the DNA TGTGCCAGTCAGCTAAAGACCTACGAGCAGTACTTC.